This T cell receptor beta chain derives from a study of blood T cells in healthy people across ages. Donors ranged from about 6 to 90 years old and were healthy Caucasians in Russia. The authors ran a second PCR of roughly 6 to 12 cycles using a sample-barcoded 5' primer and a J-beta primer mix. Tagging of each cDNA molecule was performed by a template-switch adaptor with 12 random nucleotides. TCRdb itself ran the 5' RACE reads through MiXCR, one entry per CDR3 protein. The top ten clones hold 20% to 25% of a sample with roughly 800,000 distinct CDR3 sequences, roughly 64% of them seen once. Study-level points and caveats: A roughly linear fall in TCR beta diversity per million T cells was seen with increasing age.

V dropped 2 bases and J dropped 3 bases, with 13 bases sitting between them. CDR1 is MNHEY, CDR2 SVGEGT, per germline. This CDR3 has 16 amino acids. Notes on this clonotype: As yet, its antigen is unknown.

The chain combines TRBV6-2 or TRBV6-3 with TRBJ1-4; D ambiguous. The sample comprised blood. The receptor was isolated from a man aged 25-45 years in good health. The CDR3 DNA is TGTGCCAGCAGTTACCTCGGGCGACCTCCTAATGAAAAACTGTTTTTT. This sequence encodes CASSYLGRPPNEKLFF.